This T cell receptor beta chain was found in a study of monozygotic twins with cystic fibrosis. Across the whole study: With approximately 15 PCR cycles, barcoded libraries came from around 3 micrograms of fragmented DNA.

The CDR3 spans 16 residues. The ends were cut back, 1 base at V and 3 bases at J, with 15 bases in the middle. Germline V lookup: CDR1 MGHRA, CDR2 YSYEKL. TCRdb's table, derived via immunoSEQ multiplex PCR, lists solely in-frame clones and lacks some. The sample includes 12,000 to 15,000 clones, about 98% of them seen just once. This rearrangement joins TRBV4-1 to TRBJ1-2, with a tentative D call TRBD1 (5 bases). This receptor was obtained from a girl aged 2-10 years with cystic fibrosis. The material sequenced was blood. CDR3 sequence: CASSQVGGNGDYGYTF. As DNA, the CDR3 is TGCGCCAGCAGCCAAGTCGGGGGGAATGGGGACTATGGCTACACCTTC.